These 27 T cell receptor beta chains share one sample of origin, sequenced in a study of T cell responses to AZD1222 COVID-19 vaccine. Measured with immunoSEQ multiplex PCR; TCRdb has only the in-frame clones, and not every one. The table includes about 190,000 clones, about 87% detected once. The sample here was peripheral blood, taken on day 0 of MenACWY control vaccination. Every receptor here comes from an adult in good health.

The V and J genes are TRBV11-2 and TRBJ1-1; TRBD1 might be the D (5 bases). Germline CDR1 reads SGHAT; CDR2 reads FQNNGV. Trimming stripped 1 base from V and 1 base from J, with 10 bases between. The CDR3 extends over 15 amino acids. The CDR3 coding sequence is TGTGCCAGCAGCTTAGCCGGGACTCGGAACACTGAAGCTTTCTTT. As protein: CASSLAGTRNTEAFF.

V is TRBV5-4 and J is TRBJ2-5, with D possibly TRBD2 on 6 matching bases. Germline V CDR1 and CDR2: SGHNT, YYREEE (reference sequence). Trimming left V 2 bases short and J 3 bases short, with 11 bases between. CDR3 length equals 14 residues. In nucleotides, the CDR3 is TGTGCCAGCAGCTTAGTCGGGAGAGAAGAGACCCAGTACTTC. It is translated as CASSLVGREETQYF.

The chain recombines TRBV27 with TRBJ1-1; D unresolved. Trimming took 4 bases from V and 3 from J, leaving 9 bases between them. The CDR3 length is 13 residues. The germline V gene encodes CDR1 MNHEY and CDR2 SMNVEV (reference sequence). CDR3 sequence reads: CASSYGRDTEAFF. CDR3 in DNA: TGTGCCAGCAGTTACGGACGGGACACTGAAGCTTTCTTT.

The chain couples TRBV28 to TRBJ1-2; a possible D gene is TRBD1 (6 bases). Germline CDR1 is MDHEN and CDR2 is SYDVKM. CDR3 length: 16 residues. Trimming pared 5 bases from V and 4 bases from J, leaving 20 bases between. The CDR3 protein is CASSGGGQGTFYGYTF. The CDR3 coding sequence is TGTGCCAGCAGTGGGGGGGGTCAGGGGACTTTCTATGGCTACACCTTC.

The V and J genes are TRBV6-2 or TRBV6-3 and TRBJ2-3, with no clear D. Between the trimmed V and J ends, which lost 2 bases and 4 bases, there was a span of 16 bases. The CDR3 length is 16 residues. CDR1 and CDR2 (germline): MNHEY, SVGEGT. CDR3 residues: CASSYDPETEPDTQYF. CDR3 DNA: TGTGCCAGCAGTTACGATCCAGAAACCGAACCAGATACGCAGTATTTT.

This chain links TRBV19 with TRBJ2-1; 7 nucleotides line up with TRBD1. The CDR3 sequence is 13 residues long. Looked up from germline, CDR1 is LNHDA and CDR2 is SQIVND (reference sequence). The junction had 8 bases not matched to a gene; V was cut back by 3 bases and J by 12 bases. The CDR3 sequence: CASSMLTGLAQFF. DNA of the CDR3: TGTGCCAGTAGTATGTTGACAGGGCTAGCGCAGTTCTTC.

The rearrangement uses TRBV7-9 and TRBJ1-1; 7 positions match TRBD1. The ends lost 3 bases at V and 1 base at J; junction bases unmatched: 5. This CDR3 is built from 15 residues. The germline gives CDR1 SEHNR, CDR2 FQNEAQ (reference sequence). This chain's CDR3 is CASSFRGGQNTEAFF. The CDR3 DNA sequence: TGTGCCAGCAGCTTCAGGGGGGGGCAGAACACTGAAGCTTTCTTT.

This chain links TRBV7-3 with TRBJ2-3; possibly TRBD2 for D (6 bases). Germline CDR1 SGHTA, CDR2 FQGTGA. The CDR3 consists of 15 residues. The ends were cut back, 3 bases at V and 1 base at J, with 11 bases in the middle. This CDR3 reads CASSFTGDGTDTQYF. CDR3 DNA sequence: TGTGCCAGCAGCTTCACGGGGGACGGCACAGATACGCAGTATTTT.

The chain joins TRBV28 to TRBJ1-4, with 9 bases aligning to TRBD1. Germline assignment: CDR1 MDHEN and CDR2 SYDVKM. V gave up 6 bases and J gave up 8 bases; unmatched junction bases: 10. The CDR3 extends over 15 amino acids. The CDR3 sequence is CASSSHRTGDEKLFF. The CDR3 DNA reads TGTGCCAGCAGCTCCCACCGGACAGGGGACGAAAAACTGTTTTTT.

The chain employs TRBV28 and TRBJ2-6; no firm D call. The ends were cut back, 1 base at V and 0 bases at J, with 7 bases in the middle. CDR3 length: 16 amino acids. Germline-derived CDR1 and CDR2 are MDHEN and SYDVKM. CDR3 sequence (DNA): TGTGCCAGCAGTTTATTGGCAGACTCTGGGGCCAACGTCCTGACTTTC. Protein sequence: CASSLLADSGANVLTF.

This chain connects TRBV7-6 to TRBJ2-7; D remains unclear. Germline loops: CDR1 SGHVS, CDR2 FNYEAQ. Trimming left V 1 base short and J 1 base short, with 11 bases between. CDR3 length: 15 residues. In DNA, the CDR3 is TGTGCCAGCAGCTTAGATCACGGCATATCCTACGAGCAGTACTTC. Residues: CASSLDHGISYEQYF. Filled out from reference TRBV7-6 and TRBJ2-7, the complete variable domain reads GAGVSQSPRYKVTKRGQDVALRCDPISGHVSLYWYRQALGQGPEFLTYFNYEAQQDKSGLPNDRFSAERPEGSISTLTIQRTEQRDSAMYRCASSLDHGISYEQYFGPGTRLTVT.

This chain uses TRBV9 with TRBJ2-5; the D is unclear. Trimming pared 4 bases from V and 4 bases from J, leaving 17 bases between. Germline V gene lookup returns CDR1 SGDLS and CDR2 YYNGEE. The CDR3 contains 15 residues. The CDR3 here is CASSPYIGTRETQYF. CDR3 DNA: TGTGCCAGCAGCCCATACATCGGCACAAGAGAGACCCAGTACTTC.

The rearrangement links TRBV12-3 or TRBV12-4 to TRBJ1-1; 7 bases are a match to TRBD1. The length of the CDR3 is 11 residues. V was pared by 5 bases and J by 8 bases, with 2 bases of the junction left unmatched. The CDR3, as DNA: TGTGCCAGCAGTCTGGACAGGGAAGCTTTCTTT. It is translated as CASSLDREAFF.

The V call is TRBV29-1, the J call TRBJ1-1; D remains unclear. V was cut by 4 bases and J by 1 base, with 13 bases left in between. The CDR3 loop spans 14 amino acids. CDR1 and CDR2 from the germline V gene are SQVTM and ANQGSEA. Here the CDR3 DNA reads TGCAGCGTTGGCGCCAGCAATCGGAACACTGAAGCTTTCTTT. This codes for CSVGASNRNTEAFF.

The CDR3 sequence is CATSREPGNAYGYTF. The CDR3 DNA sequence: TGTGCCACCAGCAGAGAACCAGGGAACGCCTATGGCTACACCTTC. The chain joins TRBV15 to TRBJ1-2, with D maybe TRBD1 (5 bases). The CDR3 covers 15 residues. V was shortened by 0 bases and J by 4 bases, with 12 bases between the two germline ends. Germline V CDR1 and CDR2: LNHNV, YYDKDF (reference sequence).

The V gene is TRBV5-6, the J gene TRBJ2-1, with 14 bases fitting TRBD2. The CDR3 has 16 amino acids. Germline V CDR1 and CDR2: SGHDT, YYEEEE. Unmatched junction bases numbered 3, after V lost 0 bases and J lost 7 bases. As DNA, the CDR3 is TGTGCCAGCAGCTTGGGGGGGACTAGCGGGAGAAATGAGCAGTTCTTC. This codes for CASSLGGTSGRNEQFF.

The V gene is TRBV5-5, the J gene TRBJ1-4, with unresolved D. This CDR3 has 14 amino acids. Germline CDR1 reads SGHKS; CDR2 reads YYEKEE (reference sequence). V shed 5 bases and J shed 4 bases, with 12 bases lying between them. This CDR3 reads CASSEGNINEKLFF. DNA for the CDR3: TGTGCCAGCAGTGAAGGGAACATTAATGAAAAACTGTTTTTT.

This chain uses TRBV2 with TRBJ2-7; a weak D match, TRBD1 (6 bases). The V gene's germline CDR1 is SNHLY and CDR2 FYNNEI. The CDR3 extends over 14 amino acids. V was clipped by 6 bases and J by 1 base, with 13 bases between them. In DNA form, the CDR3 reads TGTGCCAGCAGCGCCGGGACAACGTCCTACGAGCAGTACTTC. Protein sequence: CASSAGTTSYEQYF.

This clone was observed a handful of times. DNA for the CDR3: TGTGCCAGCAGTGAAGGGCGTGAGCAGTACTTC. It yields the protein CASSEGREQYF. V gene TRBV25-1 combines with J gene TRBJ2-7; no reliable D call. Germline loops: CDR1 MGHDK, CDR2 SYGVNS. The germline V and J ends were trimmed by 2 bases and 7 bases, with 6 bases remaining between them. The CDR3 contains 11 residues.

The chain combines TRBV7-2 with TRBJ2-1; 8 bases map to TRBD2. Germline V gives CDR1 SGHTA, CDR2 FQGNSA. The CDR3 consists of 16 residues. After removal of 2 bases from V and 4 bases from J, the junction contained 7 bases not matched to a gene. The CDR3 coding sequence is TGTGCCAGCAGCTTATTCTCTAGCGGGCGTTACAATGAGCAGTTCTTC. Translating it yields CASSLFSSGRYNEQFF.

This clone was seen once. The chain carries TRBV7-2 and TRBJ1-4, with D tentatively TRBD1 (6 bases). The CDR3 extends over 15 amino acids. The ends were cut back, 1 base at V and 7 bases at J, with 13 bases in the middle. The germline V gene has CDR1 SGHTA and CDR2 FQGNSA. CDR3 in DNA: TGTGCCAGCAGCTTAGAAGGTCAGGGGACTGAAAAACTGTTTTTT. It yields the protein CASSLEGQGTEKLFF.

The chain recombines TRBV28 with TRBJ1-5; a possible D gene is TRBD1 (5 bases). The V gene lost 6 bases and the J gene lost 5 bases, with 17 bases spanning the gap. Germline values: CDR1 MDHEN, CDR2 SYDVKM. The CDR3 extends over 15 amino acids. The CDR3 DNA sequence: TGTGCCAGCAGGGGGGGGACCGTTCTTTATCAGCCCCAGCATTTT. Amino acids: CASRGGTVLYQPQHF.

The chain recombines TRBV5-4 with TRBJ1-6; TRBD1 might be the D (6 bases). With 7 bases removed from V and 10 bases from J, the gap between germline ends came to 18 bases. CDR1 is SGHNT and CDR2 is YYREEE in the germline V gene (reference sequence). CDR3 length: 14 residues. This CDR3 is CASSLQGLESPLHF. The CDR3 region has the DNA TGTGCCAGCTCCCTCCAGGGGCTGGAGTCACCCCTCCACTTT.

The CDR3 sequence: CASSRRGQVGFF. The CDR3 bases are TGTGCCAGCAGCCGACGAGGGCAGGTGGGGTTCTTC. This chain connects TRBV2 to TRBJ2-1; D is perhaps TRBD2 (5 bases). CDR3 size: 12 residues. Germline V gene lookup returns CDR1 SNHLY and CDR2 FYNNEI. Trimming took off 6 bases at V and 15 bases at J, with 18 bases between the two ends.

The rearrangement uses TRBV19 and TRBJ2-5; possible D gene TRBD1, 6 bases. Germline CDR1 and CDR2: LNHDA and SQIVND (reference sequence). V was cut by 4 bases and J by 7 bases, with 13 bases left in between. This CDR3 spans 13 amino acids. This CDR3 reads CASSTYREGTQYF. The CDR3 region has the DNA TGTGCCAGTAGTACCTACAGGGAAGGGACCCAGTACTTC.

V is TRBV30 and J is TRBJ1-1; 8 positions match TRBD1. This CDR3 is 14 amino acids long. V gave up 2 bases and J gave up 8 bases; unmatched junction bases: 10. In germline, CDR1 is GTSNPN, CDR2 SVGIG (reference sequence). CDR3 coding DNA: TGTGCCTGGAGTATTAATTCAGGGGGCCCCGAAGCTTTCTTT. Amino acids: CAWSINSGGPEAFF.

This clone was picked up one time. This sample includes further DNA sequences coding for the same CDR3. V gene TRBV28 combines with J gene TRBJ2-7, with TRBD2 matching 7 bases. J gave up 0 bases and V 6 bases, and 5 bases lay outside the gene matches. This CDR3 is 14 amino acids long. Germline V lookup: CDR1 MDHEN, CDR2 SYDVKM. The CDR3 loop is CASRGLSGSYEQYF. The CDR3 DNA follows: TGTGCCAGCAGGGGACTATCAGGCTCCTACGAGCAGTACTTC.